The 8 T cell receptor beta chains in this list originate from one sample, sequenced in a study of PD-1 blockade in mismatch repair-deficient tumors. These receptors are not linked to any known antigen. Time point in this sample: identical approximately ten-day culture without peptide (control). TCRdb's copy holds only in-frame clones and misses some; the assay was immunoSEQ multiplex PCR. The sample holds 11,000 to 15,000 clones, 65% to 90% seen once. Sequenced material: cells cultured in vitro, taken from a patient treated with pembrolizumab. The receptors were sampled from an adult with mismatch repair-deficient cancer.

The chain employs TRBV6-5 and TRBJ2-1; D is ambiguous. Between the trimmed V and J ends, which lost 0 bases and 5 bases, there was a span of 14 bases. Per the germline V gene, CDR1 is MNHEY and CDR2 is SVGAGI. CDR3 size: 16 residues. The CDR3 region is CASSYSASLGNNEQFF. The CDR3 nucleotides read TGTGCCAGCAGTTACTCGGCCAGCTTGGGGAACAATGAGCAGTTCTTC.

The rearrangement uses TRBV28 and TRBJ2-5; 10 bases fit TRBD2. Trimming cost V 7 bases and J 1 base; bases outside gene matches: 6. The CDR3 runs to 15 residues. CDR1 and CDR2 (germline): MDHEN, SYDVKM. CDR3 nucleotide sequence: TGTGCCAGCACCCTAGCGGGAGCAGCCCAAGAGACCCAGTACTTC. This translates into CASTLAGAAQETQYF.

The chain uses TRBV6-1 and TRBJ2-7; the D call may be TRBD1 or TRBD2 (7 bases each). Trimming left V 6 bases short and J 0 bases short, with 15 bases between. This CDR3 comprises 15 residues. Germline lookup yields CDR1 MNHNS and CDR2 SASEGT. The CDR3 DNA follows: TGTGCCAGCAGGAACAGGGGAGGGGGCTCCTACGAGCAGTACTTC. Translating it yields CASRNRGGGSYEQYF.

This chain uses TRBV2 with TRBJ2-1; 11 nucleotides line up with TRBD2. The length of the CDR3 is 14 residues. After removal of 7 bases from V and 8 bases from J, the junction contained 7 bases not matched to a gene. Germline CDR1 and CDR2: SNHLY and FYNNEI. The CDR3 DNA reads as TGTGCCAGCATGCTAGCGGGAGGTCGGCATGAGCAGTTCTTC. Translation: CASMLAGGRHEQFF.

V and J are TRBV28 and TRBJ1-2, with a weak D call TRBD1 (6 bases). The germline V gene encodes CDR1 MDHEN and CDR2 SYDVKM. Trimming pared 6 bases from V and 1 base from J, leaving 21 bases between. This CDR3 has 17 amino acids. In nucleotides, the CDR3 is TGTGCCAGCAGCCATCATCCGGGGGCGCGGGGTAACTATGGCTACACCTTC. It encodes CASSHHPGARGNYGYTF.

The chain couples TRBV6-1 to TRBJ1-3; TRBD1 might be the D (6 bases). Germline CDR1 reads MNHNS; CDR2 reads SASEGT. The V end lost 2 bases, the J end lost 4 bases, and 12 bases lay between the germline ends. The CDR3 consists of 15 residues. The CDR3 region has the DNA TGTGCCAGCAGTGAATATACAGGGTGGGGAAACACCATATATTTT. It is translated as CASSEYTGWGNTIYF.

The chain has TRBV30 and TRBJ1-5; no definite D call. Germline V gives CDR1 GTSNPN, CDR2 SVGIG (reference sequence). Trimming stripped 0 bases from V and 3 bases from J, with 9 bases between. The CDR3 consists of 14 residues. CDR3 amino acids: CAWSVPRYNQPQHF. The CDR3 DNA is TGTGCCTGGAGTGTACCCAGGTACAATCAGCCCCAGCATTTT.

This clone was counted a few times. V usage is TRBV19 and J usage is TRBJ2-2; TRBD2 matches 9 bases. The CDR3 covers 14 residues. Trimming at V came to 6 bases and at J to 7 bases, leaving 6 bases not matched to a gene. CDR1 and CDR2 from the germline V gene are LNHDA and SQIVND (reference sequence). Here the CDR3 reads CASRGGRAIGELFF. In nucleotides, the CDR3 is TGTGCCAGTAGGGGCGGGAGGGCCATCGGGGAGCTGTTTTTT.